This entry lists 26 T cell receptor beta chains sequenced from one sample in a study of T cell responses to AZD1222 COVID-19 vaccine. The assay was immunoSEQ multiplex PCR, and TCRdb's table has in-frame clones only and misses some. The table records fewer than 180,000 clones, 94% of them present only once. Here the sequenced sample was peripheral blood, taken on day 0 of AZD1222 vaccination. These receptors all come from an adult in good health.

Only one count was recorded for this clone. The rearrangement uses TRBV9 and TRBJ2-2; 7 bases are shared with TRBD2. This CDR3 spans 16 amino acids. The V gene's germline CDR1 is SGDLS and CDR2 YYNGEE. V lost 3 bases, J lost 5 bases, and 10 bases stayed unmatched. This chain's CDR3 is CASSAGLLAATGELFF. In DNA, the CDR3 is TGTGCCAGCAGCGCCGGTCTTCTAGCGGCGACCGGGGAGCTGTTTTTT.

The CDR3 spells CASSYISARFSSPLHF. DNA of the CDR3: TGTGCCAGCAGTTACATTTCAGCTCGATTCAGTTCACCCCTCCACTTT. J is TRBJ1-6 and V is TRBV6-5, with D hard to call. V gave up 2 bases and J gave up 9 bases, with 17 bases separating them. This CDR3 has 16 residues. Germline lookup yields CDR1 MNHEY and CDR2 SVGAGI.

V usage is TRBV9 and J usage is TRBJ2-3; no reliable D call. Trimming cost V 2 bases and J 6 bases, with 13 bases left between them. This CDR3 region has 14 residues. Looked up from germline, CDR1 is SGDLS and CDR2 is YYNGEE. CDR3 region: CASSVGYEADTQYF. For the CDR3, the DNA is TGTGCCAGCAGCGTGGGCTATGAGGCTGATACGCAGTATTTT. Full variable domain (remainder filled in from reference TRBV9 and TRBJ2-3): DSGVTQTPKHLITATGQRVTLRCSPRSGDLSVYWYQQSLDQGLQFLIQYYNGEERAKGNILERFSAQQFPDLHSELNLSSLELGDSALYFCASSVGYEADTQYFGPGTRLTVL.

The chain's CDR3 is CASSLLPSETQYF. The DNA of the CDR3 is TGTGCCAGCAGCTTACTCCCATCGGAGACCCAGTACTTC. The chain joins TRBV7-2 to TRBJ2-5; D ambiguous. The CDR3 is 13 residues long. Germline CDR1 reads SGHTA; CDR2 reads FQGNSA. Trimming took 2 bases from V and 5 from J, leaving 9 bases between them.

This chain links TRBV4-1 with TRBJ1-2, with D possibly being TRBD1 (5 bases). V shed 4 bases and J shed 3 bases, with 9 bases lying between them. CDR1 is MGHRA, CDR2 YSYEKL, per germline. This CDR3 region has 13 residues. In nucleotides, the CDR3 is TGCGCCAGCAGCCGGGGGTTGGACTATGGCTACACCTTC. As protein: CASSRGLDYGYTF.

The CDR3 is CASSYSWQGNGYTF. CDR3 in DNA: TGTGCCAGCAGTTACTCTTGGCAGGGTAATGGCTACACCTTC. This sequence joins TRBV6-5 and TRBJ1-2, with D maybe TRBD1 (5 bases). The ends were cut back, 0 bases at V and 6 bases at J, with 11 bases in the middle. The germline V gene has CDR1 MNHEY and CDR2 SVGAGI. The CDR3 has 14 residues.

The chain links TRBV27 to TRBJ1-2; D possibly corresponds to TRBD1 (6 bases). V lost 6 bases and J lost 3, with 11 bases in between. The CDR3 totals 13 residues. Germline lookup yields CDR1 MNHEY and CDR2 SMNVEV (reference sequence). The DNA of the CDR3 is TGTGCCAGCAGGTCGTGGACAGACTATGGCTACACCTTC. Its protein is CASRSWTDYGYTF.

This rearrangement joins TRBV7-2 to TRBJ2-5; D is possibly TRBD2 (6 bases). This CDR3 is 15 amino acids long. Germline V gene sequence: CDR1 SGHTA, CDR2 FQGNSA. The V gene lost 5 bases and the J gene lost 5 bases, with 18 bases spanning the gap. Here the CDR3 reads CASSLLADPFETQYF. The CDR3 nucleotides are TGTGCCAGCAGCCTATTAGCGGACCCTTTTGAGACCCAGTACTTC.

This clone occurred once. The rearrangement links TRBV4-1 to TRBJ2-3; a weak D match, TRBD2 (5 bases). Per the germline V gene, CDR1 is MGHRA and CDR2 is YSYEKL. Trimming pared 1 base from V and 6 bases from J, leaving 8 bases between. The CDR3 consists of 13 residues. CDR3 sequence: CASSQVVADTQYF. The CDR3 DNA reads TGCGCCAGCAGCCAAGTGGTAGCGGATACGCAGTATTTT.

Details on this clone: This CDR3 is also generated by other DNA sequences in the sample. V gene TRBV6-4 combines with J gene TRBJ2-2; D not certain. CDR1 is MRHNA and CDR2 is SNTAGT in the germline V gene. Trimming shortened V by 0 bases and J by 3 bases, and 2 bases separated the two germline ends. The CDR3 runs to 13 residues. CDR3 sequence (DNA): TGTGCCAGCAGTGACTCGGACACCGGGGAGCTGTTTTTT. This gives the protein CASSDSDTGELFF.

The rearrangement uses TRBV1 and TRBJ1-2. TRBV1 is tagged as a pseudogene. The CDR3 spans 14 residues. CDR3 bases: TGCACCAGCAGCCAAGATGTAGATTTGAGTGGCTACACCTTC. As protein: CTSSQDVDLSGYTF.

CDR3 in DNA: TGTGCCAGCATGCTAGCGGGAGGTTACGAGCAGTACGTC. Translation: CASMLAGGYEQYV. V is TRBV6-5 and J is TRBJ2-7; TRBD2 aligns across 11 bases. The V and J ends lost 7 bases and 4 bases, in that order; junction bases with no gene match: 3. The CDR3 extends over 13 amino acids. Germline-derived CDR1 and CDR2 are MNHEY and SVGAGI.

The chain has TRBV21-1 and TRBJ1-5; whether TRBD1, the table's D call, matches the DNA was not checked. TRBV21-1 is recorded as a pseudogene. The CDR3 is made up of 18 amino acids. CDR3 DNA: TGTGCCAGCAGCAAAGCGTTAGGCAGGGGGCAGGGAGATCAGCCCCAGCATTTT. It specifies CASSKALGRGQGDQPQHF.

The V call is TRBV30, the J call TRBJ2-2; 8 nucleotides match TRBD2. The CDR3 is made up of 14 amino acids. CDR1 GTSNPN and CDR2 SVGIG come from the germline V gene (reference sequence). The V segment lost 8 bases and the J segment 6 bases; nucleotides outside the gene matches: 11. The CDR3 reads CAVKREWVAGELFF. CDR3 nucleotide sequence: TGTGCCGTAAAGCGGGAGTGGGTCGCCGGGGAGCTGTTTTTT.

The CDR3 DNA follows: TGTGCCAGCAGCTTGGGACAGAACAGCAATCAGCCCCAGCATTTT. Amino acid sequence: CASSLGQNSNQPQHF. The genes are TRBV7-2 and TRBJ1-5; TRBD1 matches 7 bases. J was trimmed by 1 base and V by 3 bases; bases with no gene match: 3. Germline assignment: CDR1 SGHTA and CDR2 FQGNSA. The CDR3 runs to 15 residues.

J is TRBJ2-2 and V is TRBV11-2; 10 bases are a match to TRBD2. CDR1 and CDR2 (germline): SGHAT, FQNNGV. V was clipped by 7 bases and J by 6 bases; unmatched bases: 8. CDR3 length equals 15 residues. The CDR3 here is CASTSGTSVPGELFF. In nucleotides, the CDR3 is TGTGCCAGCACCTCCGGGACTAGCGTACCCGGGGAGCTGTTTTTT. Drawing the rest from reference TRBV11-2 and TRBJ2-2, the complete variable domain is EAGVAQSPRYKIIEKRQSVAFWCNPISGHATLYWYQQILGQGPKLLIQFQNNGVVDDSQLPKDRFSAERLKGVDSTLKIQPAKLEDSAVYLCASTSGTSVPGELFFGEGSRLTVL.

The chain combines TRBV5-5 with TRBJ2-5; 9 positions agree with TRBD2. This CDR3 comprises 14 residues. CDR1 is SGHKS and CDR2 is YYEKEE in the germline V gene (reference sequence). V lost 4 bases, J lost 6 bases, and 7 bases stayed unmatched. CDR3 DNA sequence: TGTGCCAGCAGCCGACTAGCGGTCCTGAAGACCCAGTACTTC. Amino acids: CASSRLAVLKTQYF.

The chain recombines TRBV4-3 with TRBJ2-4; weak D call: TRBD1 (6 bases). CDR3 length equals 15 residues. Germline loops: CDR1 LGHNA, CDR2 YSLEER. The V and J ends lost 0 bases and 8 bases respectively, with 14 bases between them. The CDR3 sequence is CASSQESRGKDIQYF. Here the CDR3 DNA reads TGCGCCAGCAGCCAAGAGAGCAGGGGCAAGGACATTCAGTACTTC.

Worth noting for this clone: Other DNA sequences within the sample encode an identical CDR3. The rearrangement links TRBV27 to TRBJ1-2; D might be TRBD1 (6 bases). Germline-derived CDR1 and CDR2 are MNHEY and SMNVEV (reference sequence). The CDR3 sequence is 13 residues long. V gave up 3 bases and J gave up 3 bases, with 8 bases separating them. The CDR3 DNA sequence: TGTGCCAGCAGTTTGGGACAATACTATGGCTACACCTTC. Encoded protein: CASSLGQYYGYTF.

On this clone: The junction departs from germline at one end; a sequencing error may be responsible. The V gene is TRBV2, the J gene TRBJ1-1; 10 nucleotides align to TRBD1. The CDR3 extends over 14 amino acids. CDR1 is SNHLY and CDR2 is FYNNEI in the germline V gene. This chain's CDR3 is CASREDRGRRRAFF. The CDR3 DNA reads TGTGCCAGCAGGGAAGACAGGGGGCGCAGGCGGGCTTTCTTT. Full variable domain (rest looked up from reference TRBV2 and TRBJ1-1): EPEVTQTPSHQVTQMGQEVILRCVPISNHLYFYWYRQILGQKVEFLVSFYNNEISEKSEIFDDQFSVERPDGSNFTLKIRSTKLEDSAMYFCASREDRGRRRAFFGQGTRLTVV.

The rearrangement joins TRBV19 to TRBJ2-1, with 9 bases fitting TRBD2. The length of the CDR3 is 16 residues. Germline CDR1 reads LNHDA; CDR2 reads SQIVND (reference sequence). V lost 5 bases, J lost 4 bases, and 9 bases stayed unmatched. CDR3 DNA: TGTGCCAGTAGTTCTGGCGGGAGGGCCGCTTACAATGAGCAGTTCTTC. The encoded protein is CASSSGGRAAYNEQFF.

Details on this clone: The sample has other DNA sequences that encode this CDR3 too. The CDR3 region has the DNA TGTGCCAGCAGCTTGGTCTCTGGAAACACCATATATTTT. The encoded protein is CASSLVSGNTIYF. V usage is TRBV5-6 and J usage is TRBJ1-3; D not certain. This CDR3 is 13 amino acids long. Germline V gene lookup returns CDR1 SGHDT and CDR2 YYEEEE. Between the trimmed V and J ends, which lost 0 bases and 0 bases, there was a span of 1 base.

This clone was seen only once. The rearrangement joins TRBV5-1 to TRBJ1-1; 7 bases align to TRBD1. Germline V gene lookup returns CDR1 SGHRS and CDR2 YFSETQ. CDR3 length equals 12 residues. V gave up 6 bases and J gave up 5 bases; unmatched junction bases: 4. The CDR3: CASKNRGTEAFF. The CDR3 nucleotides are TGCGCCAGCAAAAACAGGGGTACTGAAGCTTTCTTT.

This clone was picked up one time. V and J are TRBV21-1 and TRBJ1-5. TRBV21-1 is marked as a pseudogene. This CDR3 has 17 amino acids. CDR3 amino acids: CASSPGATGERGQPQHF. Written as DNA, the CDR3 is TGTGCCAGCAGCCCCGGGGCTACAGGGGAGCGGGGTCAGCCCCAGCATTTT.

CDR3 loop: CASSSETEYTEAFF. CDR3 DNA sequence: TGTGCCAGCAGCTCCGAGACGGAATACACTGAAGCTTTCTTT. J is TRBJ1-1 and V is TRBV5-4; D gene unclear. The CDR3 totals 14 residues. Trimming stripped 3 bases from V and 3 bases from J, with 12 bases between. CDR1 and CDR2 from the germline V gene are SGHNT and YYREEE (reference sequence).

This chain connects TRBV7-9 to TRBJ2-3, with 7 bases lining up with TRBD1. After removal of 10 bases from V and 3 bases from J, the junction contained 10 bases not matched to a gene. Germline loops: CDR1 SEHNR, CDR2 FQNEAQ (reference sequence). There are 14 residues in the CDR3. The CDR3 sequence: CATRQGYWTDTQYF. CDR3 bases: TGTGCCACGCGACAGGGATATTGGACAGATACGCAGTATTTT.